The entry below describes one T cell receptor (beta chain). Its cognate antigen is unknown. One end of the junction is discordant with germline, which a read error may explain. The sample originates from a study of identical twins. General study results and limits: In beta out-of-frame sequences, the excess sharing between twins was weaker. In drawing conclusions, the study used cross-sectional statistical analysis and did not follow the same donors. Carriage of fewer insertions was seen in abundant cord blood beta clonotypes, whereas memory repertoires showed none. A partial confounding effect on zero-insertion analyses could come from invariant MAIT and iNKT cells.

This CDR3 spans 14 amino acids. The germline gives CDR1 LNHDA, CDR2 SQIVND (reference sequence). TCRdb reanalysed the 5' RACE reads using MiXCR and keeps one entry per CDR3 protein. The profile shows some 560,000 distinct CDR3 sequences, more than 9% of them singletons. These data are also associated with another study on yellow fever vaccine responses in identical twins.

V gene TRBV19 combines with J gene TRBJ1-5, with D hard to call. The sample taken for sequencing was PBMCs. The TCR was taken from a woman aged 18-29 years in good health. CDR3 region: CVSSIQGWDQPQHF. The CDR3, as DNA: TGTGTCAGTAGTATACAAGGCTGGGATCAGCCCCAGCATTTT.